This T cell receptor beta chain is drawn from a study of blood T cell repertoires in COVID-19. Across the study: Whether acute or convalescent, the COVID-19 samples came from the United States, Italy and Spain. PBMCs, B-cell-depleted T cells, or T cells provided the cDNA or gDNA that made up the material.

In the original processing: Estimated nucleated cell counts came from reference gene primer amplification. Libraries were prepared by immunoSEQ multiplex PCR; TCRdb keeps only in-frame clonotypes and omits some of them. That table is the source of V, J and clone size, and D and trimming were worked out from the DNA. This table has roughly 86,000 clones, 70% to 90% appearing once. The ends lost 3 bases at V and 0 bases at J; junction bases unmatched: 6. The CDR3 covers 17 residues. Per germline, CDR1 SNHLY and CDR2 FYNNEI. Seattle patients were enrolled while actively infected and followed longitudinally.

This TCR derives from a woman of 80 years or more with COVID-19, enrolled during active disease. V gene TRBV2 combines with J gene TRBJ2-7; 12 bases align to TRBD2. Source material: peripheral blood. In DNA, the CDR3 is TGTGCCAGCAGTGACCGGACTAGCGGGGCCAGCTCCTACGAGCAGTACTTC. It specifies CASSDRTSGASSYEQYF.